This T cell receptor (delta chain) is drawn from a study of gammadelta T cells in human blood. Details on this clone: TCRdb shows a much larger clone's protein in place of this DNA's translation, and the two differ at residue 7, likely through a read error; the protein shown is translated from the DNA.

TCRdb used CATT to re-call clones from the RT-PCR reads. Here the sample spans several hundred delta-chain clones, more than 50% being singletons. The CDR3 totals 16 residues. V lost 3 bases and J 0 bases, leaving 8 bases between the germline ends. Germline CDR1 reads GEAIGNYY; CDR2 reads EKD. The origin of this receptor is a human donor. This sequence joins TRDV2 and TRDJ3; maybe TRDD3 (6 bases). Sequencing used Vgamma9Vdelta2 gamma-delta T cells from infant blood. CDR3 loop: CACDWGGSWDTRQMFF. The CDR3 DNA reads as TGTGCCTGTGACTGGGGGGGCTCCTGGGACACCCGACAGATGTTTTTC.